This T cell receptor beta chain comes out of a study of T cells in Graves' hyperthyroidism and ophthalmopathy. About the study: Peripheral blood was collected at initial diagnosis, before any treatment.

From RNA transcripts, TCR beta CDR3 regions were amplified. When the TCR CDR3 underwent first-round RT-PCR, the HTBI primer set was used. A single record per CDR3 protein comes from TCRdb applying MiXCR to the multiplex PCR reads. In the table there are hundreds of thousands of distinct CDR3 sequences, 35% to 40% of which are singletons. Exclusion followed for patients with uncontrolled infection, other autoimmune disease, pregnancy or lactation. The CDR3 covers 14 residues. From germline, CDR1 is ENHRY and CDR2 SYGVKD. With 10 bases clipped from V and 7 bases from J, the junction kept 9 bases outside the gene matches. The table lists this clonotype with many counts.

Sequenced sample: blood. The origin of this receptor is a young man with Graves' hyperthyroidism. The chain carries TRBV10-3 and TRBJ2-2; 10 bases align to TRBD1. The CDR3 reads CASVRDRGGGELFF. The DNA of the CDR3 is TGTGCCAGCGTCCGGGACAGGGGCGGCGGGGAGCTGTTTTTT.